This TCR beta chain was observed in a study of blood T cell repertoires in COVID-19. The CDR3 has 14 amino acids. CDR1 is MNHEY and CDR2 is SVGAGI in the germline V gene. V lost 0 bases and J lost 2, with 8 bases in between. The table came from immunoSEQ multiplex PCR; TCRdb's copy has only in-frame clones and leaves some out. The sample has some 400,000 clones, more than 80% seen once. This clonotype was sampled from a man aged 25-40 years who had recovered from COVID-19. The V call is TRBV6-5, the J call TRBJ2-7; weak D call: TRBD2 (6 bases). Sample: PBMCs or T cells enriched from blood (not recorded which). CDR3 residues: CASSYSGSPYEQYF. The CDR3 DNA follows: TGTGCCAGCAGTTACTCCGGGAGTCCCTACGAGCAGTACTTC.